Described below is a single T cell receptor beta chain sequence and its context. The antigen remains undetermined. The identical CDR3 is also encoded by other nucleotide sequences in the sample. Clones were read by immunoSEQ multiplex PCR, and TCRdb kept only the in-frame ones, dropping some. The sample contains some 90,000 clones, 65% to 90% of which appear only once. Germline V lookup: CDR1 SGHTA, CDR2 FQGNSA. V shed 5 bases, J shed 0 bases, and the junction held 6 bases outside the gene matches. This CDR3 region has 17 residues. This record belongs to a study of T cell responses to AZD1222 COVID-19 vaccine. General observations from the study: Nearly half of the spike-specific TCRs reportedly recognize variant regions that carry no mutations.

The sample was peripheral blood, taken on day 0 of AZD1222 vaccination. V and J are TRBV7-2 and TRBJ2-7; TRBD2 matches at 14 bases. The TCR sequence derives from an adult in good health. The CDR3 region has the DNA TGTGCCAGCAGCCCGACTAGCGGGAGGGCCGGCTCCTACGAGCAGTACTTC. Its protein is CASSPTSGRAGSYEQYF. Using reference TRBV7-2 and TRBJ2-7 for the parts outside the CDR3, the full variable domain is GAGVSQSPSNKVTEKGKDVELRCDPISGHTALYWYRQSLGQGLEFLIYFQGNSAPDKSGLPSDRFSAERTGGSVSTLTIQRTQQEDSAVYLCASSPTSGRAGSYEQYFGPGTRLTVT.